This is a list of T cell receptor beta chains from one sample in a study of blood T cell repertoires in COVID-19. Profiling relied on immunoSEQ multiplex PCR, and the TCRdb table lists in-frame clones only, not all of them. The table lists fewer than 200,000 clones, around four fifths of them singletons. Sequencing input: peripheral blood. These TCRs come from an older woman who had recovered from COVID-19. The CDR3 runs from the conserved cysteine through the conserved F or W. A D gene is named only where the DNA matches it firmly. Rows give clone size only sometimes, using once, few, many, or a class for an expanded clone.

J gene,V gene,CDR3 length,D gene,clone size,CDR3 DNA,CDR3 protein
TRBJ2-3,TRBV7-2,14,-,-,TGTGCCAGCAGCCCCGGGGGACCAACAGATACGCAGTATTTT,CASSPGGPTDTQYF
TRBJ1-1,TRBV6-2/TRBV6-3,11,-,-,TGTGCCAGCAGTAACGACAGGGAAGCTTTCTTT,CASSNDREAFF
TRBJ1-3,TRBV9,16,-,many,TGTGCCAGCAGCGCGGGGGGGCCCCTCTCTGGAAACACCATATATTTT,CASSAGGPLSGNTIYF
TRBJ1-5,TRBV27,13,-,-,TGTGCCAGCAGTTTTCAGGGTCATCAGCCCCAGCATTTT,CASSFQGHQPQHF
TRBJ1-2,TRBV5-4,15,-,-,TGTGCCAGCAGCCGCCAGGGCTCGAATAACTATGGCTACACCTTC,CASSRQGSNNYGYTF
TRBJ1-4,TRBV2,14,-,-,TGTGCCAGCAGCGAGACAATAGCTAATGAAAAACTGTTTTTT,CASSETIANEKLFF
TRBJ2-1,TRBV2,14,TRBD2,-,TGTGCCAGCAGGAGACTAGCGGGGGGTGGGGAGCAGTTCTTC,CASRRLAGGGEQFF
TRBJ2-7,TRBV10-3,15,TRBD2,-,TGTGCCATCAGGCGGACTAGCGGGGATAGCTACGAGCAGTACTTC,CAIRRTSGDSYEQYF
TRBJ2-1,TRBV24-1,18,-,-,TGTGCCACCAGTGTCCGGCCGGGACTCCGACCCCAATCCAATGAGCAGTTCTTC,CATSVRPGLRPQSNEQFF
TRBJ1-1,TRBV29-1,14,-,-,TGCAGCGTTGAAGGTGGAGGGAGGGGTCCTGAAGCTTTCTTT,CSVEGGGRGPEAFF
TRBJ1-1,TRBV19,14,-,once,TGTGCCAGTAGTATGTGGGGCGTTGGGACTGAAGCTTTCTTT,CASSMWGVGTEAFF
TRBJ2-1,TRBV7-9,15,-,-,TGTGCCAGCAGCTTAGGCACAAGCTCCTACAATGAGCAGTTCTTC,CASSLGTSSYNEQFF
TRBJ1-1,TRBV12-3/TRBV12-4,13,TRBD1,once,TGTGCCAGCAGTCCCCAGGGGGCCACTGAAGCTTTCTTT,CASSPQGATEAFF